The clone carrying this TCR beta chain was found once. Its antigen is not known. The data originate from a study of cytomegalovirus exposure and HLA in healthy donors. Study-level results: Most of the CMV-associated TCR beta chains (in a later analysis) appeared to be HLA-restricted. Per published accounts, TCR beta sequences correctly predicted the HLA-A and HLA-B alleles of most subjects. Clonal expansion was found to be greater in HLA-associated TCR beta chains than in equally common others in a later analysis.

This PCR relied on a set of 60 Vbeta primers and 13 Jbeta primers. Data came from immunoSEQ multiplex PCR; TCRdb stores just in-frame clones and leaves some out. Seen here are fewer than 150,000 clones, about 80% observed once, and the top ten hold less than 5%. The receptor was isolated from a man aged 30 to 45 in good health. The material sequenced was PBMCs.

For the CDR3, the DNA is TGTGCCAGTAGTAGCGGGTCCGAATTTCTTACGGTAGGCTACACCTTC. It is translated as CASSSGSEFLTVGYTF. The chain is built from TRBV19 and TRBJ1-2; D not resolved. V shed 4 bases and J shed 8 bases, with 23 bases lying between them. In germline, CDR1 is LNHDA, CDR2 SQIVND (reference sequence). The CDR3 totals 16 residues.